This is a list of T cell receptor beta chains from one sample in a study of T cell responses to AZD1222 COVID-19 vaccine. Repertoires were generated with immunoSEQ multiplex PCR, while TCRdb's copy carries only in-frame clones and drops some. The table includes about 150,000 clones, roughly 91% detected once. Sequences were derived from peripheral blood, sampled on day 0 of AZD1222 vaccination. These receptor sequences come from an adult in good health. Both conserved end residues are part of each CDR3. The order of the fields is V gene, CDR3 length, J gene, D gene, clone size, CDR3 protein, CDR3 DNA. D genes are given only for firm matches. Clone size is stated in some rows and not others, as once, few, many or a class when expanded.

>TRBV5-1|13|TRBJ2-3|NA|NA
CASSQKGADTQYF
TGCGCCAGCAGCCAAAAGGGTGCGGATACGCAGTATTTT
>TRBV4-3|15|TRBJ2-7|TRBD1|NA
CASSRRTGEQYEQYF
TGCGCCAGCAGCCGAAGGACAGGGGAGCAGTACGAGCAGTACTTC
>TRBV7-2|16|TRBJ1-4|NA|NA
CASSPRQTLPNEKLFF
TGTGCCAGCAGCCCACGACAGACACTACCTAATGAAAAACTGTTTTTT
>TRBV24-1|16|TRBJ1-4|TRBD1|once
CATSDPPGQGDEKLFF
TGTGCCACCAGTGATCCTCCGGGACAGGGGGATGAAAAACTGTTTTTT
>TRBV7-9|16|TRBJ2-2|NA|NA
CASSSEGGPNTGELFF
TGTGCCAGCAGCTCGGAGGGCGGCCCGAACACCGGGGAGCTGTTTTTT
>TRBV19|16|TRBJ1-6|NA|once
CASAGARASYNSPLHF
TGTGCCAGTGCGGGGGCCAGGGCCTCCTATAATTCACCCCTCCACTTT
>TRBV9|15|TRBJ2-7|NA|NA
CASSVAGGAGYEQYF
TGTGCCAGCAGCGTAGCGGGGGGCGCGGGCTACGAGCAGTACTTC
>TRBV13|15|TRBJ2-1|NA|NA
CASSFVGGRYNEQFF
TGTGCCAGCAGCTTTGTGGGGGGGCGCTACAATGAGCAGTTCTTC
>TRBV27|15|TRBJ1-6|NA|NA
CASRGHSSYNSPLHF
TGTGCCAGCAGAGGACACAGCTCCTATAATTCACCCCTCCACTTT
>TRBV2|15|TRBJ2-1|TRBD1|NA
CASNPDRAVNNEQFF
TGTGCCAGCAACCCAGACAGGGCAGTCAACAATGAGCAGTTCTTC
>TRBV2|12|TRBJ1-2|TRBD1|NA
CASSADRDGYTF
TGTGCCAGCAGTGCGGACAGGGATGGCTACACCTTC
>TRBV28|15|TRBJ2-7|NA|once
CASSLGEKEAYEQYF
TGTGCCAGCAGTTTAGGGGAAAAGGAAGCCTACGAGCAGTACTTC
>TRBV6-4|15|TRBJ2-1|NA|NA
CASSPEQTSYNEQFF
TGTGCCAGCAGCCCGGAGCAAACCTCCTACAATGAGCAGTTCTTC
>TRBV7-2|14|TRBJ1-1|NA|NA
CASSFWGSNTEAFF
TGTGCCAGCAGCTTCTGGGGGTCGAACACTGAAGCTTTCTTT
>TRBV7-9|12|TRBJ2-5|NA|NA
CASTNLGGTQYF
TGTGCCAGCACCAATCTGGGGGGTACCCAGTACTTC
>TRBV29-1|14|TRBJ1-1|TRBD1|NA
CSVDHWTGGTEAFF
TGCAGCGTTGATCACTGGACAGGGGGGACTGAAGCTTTCTTT
>TRBV7-7|14|TRBJ2-2|NA|NA
CASSPSHGTGELFF
TGTGCCAGCAGCCCCAGTCACGGGACCGGGGAGCTGTTTTTT
>TRBV4-3|14|TRBJ1-2|NA|NA
CASSQELRPYGYTF
TGCGCCAGCAGCCAAGAGCTTAGACCATATGGCTACACCTTC
>TRBV19|15|TRBJ1-2|NA|once
CASSPKAGAPFGYTF
TGTGCCAGTAGCCCCAAGGCGGGGGCTCCTTTTGGCTACACCTTC
>TRBV7-2|15|TRBJ2-2|NA|NA
CASSLSSVLTGELFF
TGTGCCAGCAGCTTATCTAGCGTGTTAACCGGGGAGCTGTTTTTT
>TRBV30|13|TRBJ1-5|TRBD1|once
CAWAGQGYQPQHF
TGTGCCTGGGCGGGACAGGGGTATCAGCCCCAGCATTTT
>TRBV6-5|15|TRBJ1-1|NA|once
CASSYTIYKNTEAFF
TGTGCCAGCAGTTACACCATTTACAAGAACACTGAAGCTTTCTTT
>TRBV5-1|18|TRBJ2-2|TRBD1|NA
CASSRLDRSYANTGELFF
TGCGCCAGCAGCAGGTTGGACAGGTCCTACGCGAACACCGGGGAGCTGTTTTTT
>TRBV11-3|15|TRBJ2-7|TRBD2|NA
CASSQTSGKVFEQYF
TGTGCCAGCAGCCAGACTAGCGGGAAGGTCTTCGAGCAGTACTTC
>TRBV29-1|13|TRBJ1-2|TRBD1|NA
CSVEGTGNYGYTF
TGCAGCGTTGAAGGGACAGGGAACTATGGCTACACCTTC
>TRBV7-2|16|TRBJ1-3|NA|NA
CASGESHLYSGNTIYF
TGTGCCAGCGGCGAGAGCCACCTTTACTCTGGAAACACCATATATTTT
>TRBV5-1|15|TRBJ2-7|TRBD1|NA
CASSSPGQGTYEQYF
TGCGCCAGCAGCTCCCCGGGACAGGGGACCTACGAGCAGTACTTC
>TRBV5-8|15|TRBJ1-2|NA|once
CASSYRTETPYGYTF
TGTGCCAGCAGCTACCGGACAGAGACCCCCTATGGCTACACCTTC
>TRBV6-1|15|TRBJ1-2|TRBD1|NA
CASSEGQGAPYGYTF
TGTGCCAGCAGTGAAGGCCAGGGGGCCCCCTATGGCTACACCTTC
>TRBV24-1|19|TRBJ1-2|NA|NA
CATSDLNSGKGRLNYGYTF
TGTGCCACCAGTGATCTCAATTCTGGGAAGGGGCGCCTTAACTATGGCTACACCTTC
>TRBV7-2|14|TRBJ2-7|NA|NA
CASSLGDALYEQYF
TGTGCCAGCAGCTTAGGGGACGCCCTCTACGAGCAGTACTTC
>TRBV5-6|15|TRBJ2-7|NA|NA
CASSLRWGSGYEQYF
TGTGCCAGCAGCTTGAGATGGGGGAGCGGCTACGAGCAGTACTTC
>TRBV28|12|TRBJ1-2|TRBD1|NA
CARLGQGLGYTF
TGTGCTCGATTAGGACAGGGACTTGGCTACACCTTC
>TRBV25-1|14|TRBJ2-7|TRBD2|NA
CASSGPPSGWEQYF
TGTGCCAGCAGTGGCCCTCCTAGCGGGTGGGAGCAGTACTTC
>TRBV4-1|17|TRBJ2-7|NA|NA
CASSQEWEGGAVYEQYF
TGCGCCAGCAGCCAAGAGTGGGAAGGGGGAGCGGTGTACGAGCAGTACTTC
>TRBV5-1|15|TRBJ2-5|NA|once
CASSLVGGGGETQYF
TGCGCCAGCAGCTTGGTAGGAGGGGGAGGAGAGACCCAGTACTTC
>TRBV28|16|TRBJ1-5|NA|NA
CASSLAVTSGRQPQHF
TGTGCCAGCAGTTTGGCTGTCACCTCCGGACGGCAGCCCCAGCATTTT
>TRBV9|15|TRBJ1-2|TRBD1|NA
CASSVGTGADYGYTF
TGTGCCAGCAGCGTCGGAACAGGGGCCGACTATGGCTACACCTTC